This T cell receptor beta chain was recorded in a study of blood T cell repertoires in COVID-19. Assay used: immunoSEQ multiplex PCR; TCRdb lists only in-frame clones, some missing. The table records around 260,000 clones, about 87% of them present only once. V trimming: 8 bases; J trimming: 3 bases; junction bases outside the gene matches: 6. This CDR3 spans 13 amino acids. Germline V gene sequence: CDR1 KGHSH, CDR2 LQKENI. The rearrangement links TRBV18 to TRBJ1-1; TRBD1 matches at 7 bases. What was sequenced was peripheral blood. This clonotype originated in a man between 60 and 75 years old who had recovered from COVID-19. Here the CDR3 reads CASASRGDTEAFF. As DNA, the CDR3 is TGTGCCAGCGCCAGCAGGGGGGACACTGAAGCTTTCTTT.